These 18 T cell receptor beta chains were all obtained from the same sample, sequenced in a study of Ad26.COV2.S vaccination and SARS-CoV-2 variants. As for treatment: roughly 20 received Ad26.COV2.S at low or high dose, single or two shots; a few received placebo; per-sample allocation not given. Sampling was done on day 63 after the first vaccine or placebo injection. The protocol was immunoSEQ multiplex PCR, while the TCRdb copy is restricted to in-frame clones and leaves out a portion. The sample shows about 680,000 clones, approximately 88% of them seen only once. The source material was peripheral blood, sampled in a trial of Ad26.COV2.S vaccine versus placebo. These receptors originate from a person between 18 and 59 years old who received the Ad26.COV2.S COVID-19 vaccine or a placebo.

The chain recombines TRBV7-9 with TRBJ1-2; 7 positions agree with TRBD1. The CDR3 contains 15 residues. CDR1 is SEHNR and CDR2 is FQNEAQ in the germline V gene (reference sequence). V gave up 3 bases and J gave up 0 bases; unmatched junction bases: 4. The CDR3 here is CASSLAGQANYGYTF. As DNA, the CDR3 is TGTGCCAGCAGCTTGGCCGGACAGGCTAACTATGGCTACACCTTC.

The CDR3 DNA reads as TGCAGCGCCTCTTCAAGTTACGAGCAGTACTTC. Translated: CSASSSYEQYF. The gene calls are TRBV29-1 and TRBJ2-7; D is unresolved. Between the trimmed V and J ends, which lost 7 bases and 4 bases, there was a span of 11 bases. CDR1 is SQVTM, CDR2 ANQGSEA, per germline. The length of the CDR3 is 11 residues.

CDR3 sequence reads: CASSTRDGSPLHF. The CDR3, as DNA: TGTGCCAGCTCTACAAGGGATGGTTCACCCCTCCACTTT. The gene calls are TRBV2 and TRBJ1-6; D not resolved. CDR1 SNHLY and CDR2 FYNNEI come from the germline V gene. This CDR3 spans 13 amino acids. Trimming shortened V by 8 bases and J by 9 bases, and 14 bases separated the two germline ends. Supplemented by reference TRBV2 and TRBJ1-6, the full variable domain reads EPEVTQTPSHQVTQMGQEVILRCVPISNHLYFYWYRQILGQKVEFLVSFYNNEISEKSEIFDDQFSVERPDGSNFTLKIRSTKLEDSAMYFCASSTRDGSPLHFGNGTRLTVT.

DNA for the CDR3: TGTGCCAGCAGCTTATCAGAGGGGGCTGGTCAGCCCCAGCATTTT. It is translated as CASSLSEGAGQPQHF. The V and J genes are TRBV7-6 and TRBJ1-5; 7 bases are a match to TRBD1. CDR3 length: 15 amino acids. Germline CDR1 SGHVS, CDR2 FNYEAQ. Trimming cost V 2 bases and J 6 bases; bases outside gene matches: 7.

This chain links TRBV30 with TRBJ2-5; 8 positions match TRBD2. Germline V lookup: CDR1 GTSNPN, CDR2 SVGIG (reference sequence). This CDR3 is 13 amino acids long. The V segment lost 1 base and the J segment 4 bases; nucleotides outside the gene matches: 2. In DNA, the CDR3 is TGTGCCTGGAGTGCCGGGGGGGGAGAGACCCAGTACTTC. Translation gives CAWSAGGGETQYF.

CDR3 region: CASSLTGAGANVLTF. The CDR3 DNA follows: TGTGCCAGTAGCTTAACAGGGGCTGGGGCCAACGTCCTGACTTTC. The rearrangement uses TRBV19 and TRBJ2-6; 7 bases fit TRBD1. This CDR3 spans 15 amino acids. CDR1 and CDR2 from the germline V gene are LNHDA and SQIVND (reference sequence). J gave up 2 bases and V 6 bases, and 4 bases lay outside the gene matches.

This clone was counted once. The CDR3 region is CACSIAGVGDTQYF. CDR3 DNA sequence: TGTGCCTGCAGTATAGCGGGAGTAGGGGATACGCAGTATTTT. The chain recombines TRBV30 with TRBJ2-3, with TRBD2 matching 9 bases. Germline loops: CDR1 GTSNPN, CDR2 SVGIG (reference sequence). V lost 6 bases, J lost 6 bases, and 10 bases stayed unmatched. The CDR3 is 14 amino acids.

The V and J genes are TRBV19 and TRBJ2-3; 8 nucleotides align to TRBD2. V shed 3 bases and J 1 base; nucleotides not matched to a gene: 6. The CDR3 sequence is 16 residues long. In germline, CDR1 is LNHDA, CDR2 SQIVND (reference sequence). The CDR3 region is CASSMGGGRGTDTQYF. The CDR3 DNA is TGTGCCAGTAGTATGGGCGGGGGGCGCGGCACAGATACGCAGTATTTT.

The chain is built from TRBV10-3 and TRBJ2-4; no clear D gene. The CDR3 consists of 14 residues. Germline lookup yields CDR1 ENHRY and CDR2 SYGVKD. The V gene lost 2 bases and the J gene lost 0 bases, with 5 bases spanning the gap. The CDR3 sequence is CAISEALAKNIQYF. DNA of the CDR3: TGTGCCATCAGTGAGGCACTAGCCAAAAACATTCAGTACTTC.

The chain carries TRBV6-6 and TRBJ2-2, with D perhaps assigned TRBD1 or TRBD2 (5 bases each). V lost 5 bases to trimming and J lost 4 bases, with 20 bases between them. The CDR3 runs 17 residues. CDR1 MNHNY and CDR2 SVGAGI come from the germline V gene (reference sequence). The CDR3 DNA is TGTGCCAGCAGTCCCGGGAATAGGGGAGATGGCACCGGGGAGCTGTTTTTT. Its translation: CASSPGNRGDGTGELFF.

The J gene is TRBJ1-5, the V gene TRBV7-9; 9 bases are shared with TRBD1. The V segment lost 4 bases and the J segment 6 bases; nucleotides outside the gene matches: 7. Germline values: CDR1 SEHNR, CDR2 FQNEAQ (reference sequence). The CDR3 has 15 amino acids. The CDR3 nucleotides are TGTGCCAGCAGCTCCGGACAGGGGAATCGTCAGCCCCAGCATTTT. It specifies CASSSGQGNRQPQHF.

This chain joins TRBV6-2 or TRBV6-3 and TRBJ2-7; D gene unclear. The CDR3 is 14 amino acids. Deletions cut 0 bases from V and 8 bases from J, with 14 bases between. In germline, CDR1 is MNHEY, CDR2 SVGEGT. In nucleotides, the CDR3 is TGTGCCAGCAGTTACTCCGATGGGCCGTACCAGCAGTACTTC. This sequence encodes CASSYSDGPYQQYF.

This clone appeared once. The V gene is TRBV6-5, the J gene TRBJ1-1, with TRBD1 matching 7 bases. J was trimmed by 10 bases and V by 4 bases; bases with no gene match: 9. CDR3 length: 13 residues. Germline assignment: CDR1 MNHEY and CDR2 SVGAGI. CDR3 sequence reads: CASSSRVEGAAFF. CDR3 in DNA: TGTGCCAGCAGTTCAAGAGTGGAGGGGGCAGCTTTCTTT.

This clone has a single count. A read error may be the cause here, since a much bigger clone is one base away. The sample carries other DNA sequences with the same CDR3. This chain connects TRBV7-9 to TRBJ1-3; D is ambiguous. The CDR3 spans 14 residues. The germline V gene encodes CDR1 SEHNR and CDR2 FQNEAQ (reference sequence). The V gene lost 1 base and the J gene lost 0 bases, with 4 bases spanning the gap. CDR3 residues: CASSLGNSGNTIYF. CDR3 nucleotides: TGTGCCAGCAGCTTAGGTAACTCTGGAAACACCATATATTTT.

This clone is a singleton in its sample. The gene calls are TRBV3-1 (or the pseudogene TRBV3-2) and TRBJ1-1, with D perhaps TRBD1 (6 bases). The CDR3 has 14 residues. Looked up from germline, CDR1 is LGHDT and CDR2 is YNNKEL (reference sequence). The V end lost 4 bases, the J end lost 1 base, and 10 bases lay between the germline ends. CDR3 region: CASSPRDKNTEAFF. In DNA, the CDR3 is TGTGCCAGCAGCCCCCGGGACAAGAACACTGAAGCTTTCTTT.

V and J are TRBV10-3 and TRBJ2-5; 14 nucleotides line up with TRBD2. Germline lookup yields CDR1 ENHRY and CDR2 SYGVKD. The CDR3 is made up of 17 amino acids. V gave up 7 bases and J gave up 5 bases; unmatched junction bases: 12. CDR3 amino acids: CAIKGEGLAGGGETQYF. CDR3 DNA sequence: TGTGCCATCAAGGGAGAAGGACTAGCGGGGGGAGGGGAGACCCAGTACTTC.

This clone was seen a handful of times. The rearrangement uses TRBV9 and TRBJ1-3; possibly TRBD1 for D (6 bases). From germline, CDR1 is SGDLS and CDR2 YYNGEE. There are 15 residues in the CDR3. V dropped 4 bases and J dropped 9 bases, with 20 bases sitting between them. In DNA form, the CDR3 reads TGTGCCAGCAGCTCGTCAGGGGAAGGCCTAAGCACCATATATTTT. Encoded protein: CASSSSGEGLSTIYF.

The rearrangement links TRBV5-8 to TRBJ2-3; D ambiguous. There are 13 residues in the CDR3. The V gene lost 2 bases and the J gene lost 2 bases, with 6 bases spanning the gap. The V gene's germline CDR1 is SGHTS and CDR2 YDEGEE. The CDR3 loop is CASSFLVTDTQYF. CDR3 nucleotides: TGTGCCAGCAGCTTTCTTGTCACAGATACGCAGTATTTT.